The 14 T cell receptor beta chains given below trace back to one sample, sequenced in a study of shared clonotypes between healthy human individuals. Only in-frame clones appear in the TCRdb table, and some are missing; sequencing was by immunoSEQ multiplex PCR. In the table there are 2 million to 2.5 million clones, roughly 94% of which are singletons. Naive CD8 cells were CD45RO-negative, positively selected for CCR7, excluding terminally differentiated effector memory CD45RA+ cells. The sequenced sample consisted of naive CD8+ T cells sorted from blood. All receptors come from a man aged 18 to 29 in good health.

The chain combines TRBV9 with TRBJ2-5; D is possibly TRBD2 (7 bases). The germline V gene encodes CDR1 SGDLS and CDR2 YYNGEE. This CDR3 region has 16 residues. V was trimmed by 3 bases and J by 1 base, leaving 16 bases between them. The CDR3 region is CASSAGGGGPQETQYF. The CDR3 DNA reads as TGTGCCAGCAGCGCCGGGGGCGGGGGACCCCAAGAGACCCAGTACTTC.

This chain joins TRBV29-1 and TRBJ2-2; D is undetermined. V lost 7 bases and J lost 2, with 5 bases in between. CDR3 length equals 11 residues. Germline values: CDR1 SQVTM, CDR2 ANQGSEA. This CDR3 reads CSGTNTGELFF. DNA for the CDR3: TGCAGCGGGACCAACACCGGGGAGCTGTTTTTT.

For this clone: Other DNA sequences in the same sample also yield this CDR3. The rearrangement uses TRBV6-5 and TRBJ2-3; D remains ambiguous. V lost 2 bases and J lost 4, with 10 bases in between. The CDR3 is 14 residues long. The germline V gene has CDR1 MNHEY and CDR2 SVGAGI. Here the CDR3 reads CASSYVGAADTQYF. The CDR3 nucleotides read TGTGCCAGCAGTTACGTCGGTGCAGCAGATACGCAGTATTTT.

V gene TRBV7-3 combines with J gene TRBJ2-2; 7 bases align to TRBD1. V shed 5 bases, J shed 2 bases, and the junction held 8 bases outside the gene matches. Germline CDR1 and CDR2: SGHTA and FQGTGA. There are 16 residues in the CDR3. The CDR3 DNA follows: TGTGCCAGCAGCGCGAAAACAGGGGTTAACACCGGGGAGCTGTTTTTT. Its protein product is CASSAKTGVNTGELFF.

V usage is TRBV7-6 and J usage is TRBJ1-5; 7 bases are shared with TRBD1. In germline, CDR1 is SGHVS, CDR2 FNYEAQ. J was trimmed by 4 bases and V by 3 bases; bases with no gene match: 6. The CDR3 sequence is 15 residues long. The CDR3 region has the DNA TGTGCCAGCAGCTTGGGGGACAGCCTAAATCAGCCCCAGCATTTT. As protein: CASSLGDSLNQPQHF. Together with reference TRBV7-6 and TRBJ1-5, the CDR3 gives the full variable domain: GAGVSQSPRYKVTKRGQDVALRCDPISGHVSLYWYRQALGQGPEFLTYFNYEAQQDKSGLPNDRFSAERPEGSISTLTIQRTEQRDSAMYRCASSLGDSLNQPQHFGDGTRLSIL.

CDR3 in DNA: TGTGCCAGCAGCTTGGGACAGGGGGTACGGTACGAGCAGTACTTC. Protein: CASSLGQGVRYEQYF. The V and J genes are TRBV7-6 and TRBJ2-7, with TRBD1 identical over 11 bases. CDR1 is SGHVS, CDR2 FNYEAQ, per germline. CDR3 length: 15 amino acids. Losses at the gene ends were 3 bases for V and 4 bases for J; bases not matched to a gene: 5. Combining the CDR3 with reference TRBV7-6 and TRBJ2-7 gives the whole variable domain GAGVSQSPRYKVTKRGQDVALRCDPISGHVSLYWYRQALGQGPEFLTYFNYEAQQDKSGLPNDRFSAERPEGSISTLTIQRTEQRDSAMYRCASSLGQGVRYEQYFGPGTRLTVT.

The chain has TRBV13 and TRBJ2-7; D is perhaps TRBD1 or TRBD2 (7 bases each). V dropped 0 bases and J dropped 3 bases, with 12 bases sitting between them. CDR1 is PRHDT and CDR2 is FYEKMQ in the germline V gene (reference sequence). The CDR3 runs 15 residues. The CDR3 here is CASSLGSGGVYEQYF. The CDR3 DNA is TGTGCCAGCAGCTTAGGCTCAGGGGGGGTCTACGAGCAGTACTTC. Full variable domain (rest looked up from reference TRBV13 and TRBJ2-7): AAGVIQSPRHLIKEKRETATLKCYPIPRHDTVYWYQQGPGQDPQFLISFYEKMQSDKGSIPDRFSAQQFSDYHSELNMSSLELGDSALYFCASSLGSGGVYEQYFGPGTRLTVT.

The chain is built from TRBV9 and TRBJ1-6; D remains unclear. The germline V gene encodes CDR1 SGDLS and CDR2 YYNGEE. The V gene lost 0 bases and the J gene lost 7 bases, with 11 bases spanning the gap. The CDR3 runs to 15 residues. This CDR3 is CASSVGSTHNSPLHF. DNA for the CDR3: TGTGCCAGCAGCGTAGGGTCCACTCACAATTCACCCCTCCACTTT.

The CDR3 protein is CSARRQSSYEQYF. The CDR3, as DNA: TGCAGCGCCCGCCGACAGTCCTCCTACGAGCAGTACTTC. This sequence joins TRBV29-1 and TRBJ2-7; possibly TRBD1 for D (5 bases). The V end lost 7 bases, the J end lost 0 bases, and 13 bases lay between the germline ends. The V gene's germline CDR1 is SQVTM and CDR2 ANQGSEA. The CDR3 runs 13 residues.

This clone was detected once. V and J are TRBV7-8 and TRBJ2-2; D is undetermined. Germline loops: CDR1 SGHVS, CDR2 FQNEAQ. CDR3 length: 12 residues. V shed 5 bases and J shed 8 bases, with 9 bases lying between them. The CDR3: CASSQGSGELFF. The DNA of the CDR3 is TGTGCCAGCAGCCAAGGGTCAGGGGAGCTGTTTTTT. Looking up the rest from reference TRBV7-8 and TRBJ2-2 gives the full variable domain: GAGVSQSPRYKVAKRGQDVALRCDPISGHVSLFWYQQALGQGPEFLTYFQNEAQLDKSGLPSDRFFAERPEGSVSTLKIQRTQQEDSAVYLCASSQGSGELFFGEGSRLTVL.

This clone was seen just once. The CDR3 loop is CSVSLGINTGELFF. The CDR3 DNA follows: TGCAGCGTCTCCCTGGGTATCAACACCGGGGAGCTGTTTTTT. The chain links TRBV29-1 to TRBJ2-2; no firm D call. The germline CDR1 and CDR2 sequences are SQVTM and ANQGSEA. V was clipped by 6 bases and J by 2 bases, with 13 bases between them. The CDR3 spans 14 residues.

The chain recombines TRBV19 with TRBJ1-3; the D is unclear. The CDR3 is made up of 13 amino acids. V was pared by 9 bases and J by 4 bases, with 13 bases between. Germline V CDR1 and CDR2: LNHDA, SQIVND (reference sequence). The CDR3 is CASDDLPGNTIYF. DNA for the CDR3: TGTGCCAGCGATGACCTGCCGGGAAACACCATATATTTT.

This chain uses TRBV7-6 with TRBJ1-1; D unclear. Germline values: CDR1 SGHVS, CDR2 FNYEAQ. The CDR3 spans 14 residues. Trimming stripped 1 base from V and 10 bases from J, with 16 bases between. The CDR3 coding sequence is TGTGCCAGCAGCTTAGGCAACGGGCCACAGCCAGCTTTCTTT. Translated: CASSLGNGPQPAFF. Full variable domain (remainder filled in from reference TRBV7-6 and TRBJ1-1): GAGVSQSPRYKVTKRGQDVALRCDPISGHVSLYWYRQALGQGPEFLTYFNYEAQQDKSGLPNDRFSAERPEGSISTLTIQRTEQRDSAMYRCASSLGNGPQPAFFGQGTRLTVV.

The CDR3 bases are TGTGCCAGCATGGGGGTAGCGGTTAGCTCCTACAATGAGCAGTTCTTC. The encoded protein is CASMGVAVSSYNEQFF. The chain is built from TRBV2 and TRBJ2-1; D may be TRBD2 (6 bases). The CDR3 totals 16 residues. CDR1 and CDR2 from the germline V gene are SNHLY and FYNNEI. Between the trimmed V and J ends, which lost 7 bases and 0 bases, there was a span of 16 bases. The entire variable domain, with the rest obtained from reference TRBV2 and TRBJ2-1, is as follows: EPEVTQTPSHQVTQMGQEVILRCVPISNHLYFYWYRQILGQKVEFLVSFYNNEISEKSEIFDDQFSVERPDGSNFTLKIRSTKLEDSAMYFCASMGVAVSSYNEQFFGPGTRLTVL.